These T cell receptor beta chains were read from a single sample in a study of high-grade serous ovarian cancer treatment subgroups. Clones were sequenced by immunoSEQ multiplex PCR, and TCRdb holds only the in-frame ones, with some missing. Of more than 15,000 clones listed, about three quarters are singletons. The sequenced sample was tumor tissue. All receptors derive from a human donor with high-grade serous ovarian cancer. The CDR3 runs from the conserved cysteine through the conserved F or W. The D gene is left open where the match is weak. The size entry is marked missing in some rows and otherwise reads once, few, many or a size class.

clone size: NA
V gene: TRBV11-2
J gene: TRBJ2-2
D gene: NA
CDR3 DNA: TGTGCCAGCGGTGAACGGCGAACATTTTGGGAGCTGTTTTTT
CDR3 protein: CASGERRTFWELFF

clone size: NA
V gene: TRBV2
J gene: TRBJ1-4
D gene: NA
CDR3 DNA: TGTGCCAGCAGGAGACCGACAGGTGGAAATGAAAAACTGTTTTTT
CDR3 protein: CASRRPTGGNEKLFF

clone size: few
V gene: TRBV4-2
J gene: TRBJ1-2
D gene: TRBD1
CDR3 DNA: TGTGCCAGCAGCCAAGGAGGGCAGGGGGTTAACTATGGCTACACCTTC
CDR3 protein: CASSQGGQGVNYGYTF

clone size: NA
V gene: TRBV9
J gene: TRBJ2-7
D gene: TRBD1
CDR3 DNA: TGTGCCAGCAGCGGGAGAGCCGGGACAGGGTTGCAGGGGGAGCAGTACTTC
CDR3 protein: CASSGRAGTGLQGEQYF

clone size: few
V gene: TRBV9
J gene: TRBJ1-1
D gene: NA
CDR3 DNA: TGTGCCAGCAGCGCTGTTCCCGACCTTGAAGCTTTCTTT
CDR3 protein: CASSAVPDLEAFF

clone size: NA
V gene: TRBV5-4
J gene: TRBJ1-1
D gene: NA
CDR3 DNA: TGTGCCAGCAGCTTGGGTCAGGGTTCGTCCACTGAAGCTTTCTTT
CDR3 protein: CASSLGQGSSTEAFF

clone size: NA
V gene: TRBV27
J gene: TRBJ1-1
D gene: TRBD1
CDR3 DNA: TGTGCCAGCAGTTCCAGGGGGACGGTCACTGAAGCTTTCTTT
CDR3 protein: CASSSRGTVTEAFF

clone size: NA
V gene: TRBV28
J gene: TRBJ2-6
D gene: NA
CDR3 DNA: TGTGCCAGCAGTTCGAGGAGGTATGCTGGGGCCAACGTCCTGACTTTC
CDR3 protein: CASSSRRYAGANVLTF

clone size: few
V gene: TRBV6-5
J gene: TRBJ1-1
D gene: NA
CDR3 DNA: TGTGCCAGCAGTTATTGGGGAATGAACACTGAAGCTTTCTTT
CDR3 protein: CASSYWGMNTEAFF

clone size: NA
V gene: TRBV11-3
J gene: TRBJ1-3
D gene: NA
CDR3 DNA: TGTGCCAGCAGCTTAGAAGAGAGGGCCAGCGGAAACACCATATATTTT
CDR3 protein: CASSLEERASGNTIYF

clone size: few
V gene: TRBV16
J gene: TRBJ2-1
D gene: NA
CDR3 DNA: TGTGCCAGCAGCGGGCCTGTCTCCTACAATGAGCAGTTCTTC
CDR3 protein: CASSGPVSYNEQFF

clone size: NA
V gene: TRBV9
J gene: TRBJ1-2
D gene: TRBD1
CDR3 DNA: TGTGCCAGCAGCCCGGAGACAGGGGGCTACTATGGCTACACCTTC
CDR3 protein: CASSPETGGYYGYTF

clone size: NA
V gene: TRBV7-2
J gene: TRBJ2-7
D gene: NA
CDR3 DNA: TGTGCCAGCAGCTTAGTCCCGTCGAATAATCCTAAGGCCGAGCAGTACTTC
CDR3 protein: CASSLVPSNNPKAEQYF

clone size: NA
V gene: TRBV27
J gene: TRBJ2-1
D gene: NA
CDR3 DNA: TGTGCCAGCAGCCTTCGGGAGTCTGGCTCCTACAATGAACAGTTCTTC
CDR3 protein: CASSLRESGSYNEQFF

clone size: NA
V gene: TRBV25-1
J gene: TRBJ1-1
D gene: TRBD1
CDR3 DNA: TGTGCCAGCAGTGACTTCAACAGGGGTTACACTGAAGCTTTCTTT
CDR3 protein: CASSDFNRGYTEAFF

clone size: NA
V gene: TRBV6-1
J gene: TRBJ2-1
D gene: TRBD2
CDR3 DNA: TGTGCCAGCAGTCCCGGGACTAGCGATTTCAATGAGCAGTTCTTC
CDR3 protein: CASSPGTSDFNEQFF

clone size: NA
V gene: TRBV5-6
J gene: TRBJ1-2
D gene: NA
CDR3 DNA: TGTGCCAGCAGCGTTGACGGAGTTAACTATGGCTACACCTTC
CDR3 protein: CASSVDGVNYGYTF

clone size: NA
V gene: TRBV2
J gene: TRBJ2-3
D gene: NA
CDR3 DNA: TGTGCCAGCATTTTCCTACAGGGAGGCCCAGATACGCAGTATTTT
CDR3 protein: CASIFLQGGPDTQYF

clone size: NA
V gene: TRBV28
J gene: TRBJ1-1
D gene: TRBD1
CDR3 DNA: TGTGCCAGCAGTCCTAGACAGGGCCCTTTGAACACTGAAGCTTTCTTT
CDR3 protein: CASSPRQGPLNTEAFF

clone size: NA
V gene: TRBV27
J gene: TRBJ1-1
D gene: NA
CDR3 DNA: TGTGCCAGCACCAATCGGGTGAACACTGAAGCTTTCTTT
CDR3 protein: CASTNRVNTEAFF

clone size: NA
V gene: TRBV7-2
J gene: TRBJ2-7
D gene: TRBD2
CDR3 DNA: TGTGCCAGCAGCTTAGACCCTAGCGGGCGTCAGTACTTC
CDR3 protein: CASSLDPSGRQYF

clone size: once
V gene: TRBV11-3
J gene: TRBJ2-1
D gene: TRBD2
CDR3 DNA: TGTGCCAGCAGCTTAAAAGCGGGAGACAATGAGCAGTTCTTC
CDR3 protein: CASSLKAGDNEQFF

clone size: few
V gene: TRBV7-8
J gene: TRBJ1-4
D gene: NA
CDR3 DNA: TGTGCCAGCAGCCTAAGGGCGCGCGATGAAAAACTGTTTTTT
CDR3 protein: CASSLRARDEKLFF

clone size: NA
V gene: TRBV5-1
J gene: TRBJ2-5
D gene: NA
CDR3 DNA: TGCGCCAGCAGCCCGTTTGGAGAGACCCAGTACTTC
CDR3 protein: CASSPFGETQYF

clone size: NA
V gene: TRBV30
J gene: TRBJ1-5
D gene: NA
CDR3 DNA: TGTGCCTGGACGTCTGGAGGCAATCAGCCCCAGCATTTT
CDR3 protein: CAWTSGGNQPQHF